These 12 T cell receptor beta chains came from one sample sequenced in a study of cytomegalovirus exposure and HLA in healthy donors (dated by TCRdb to the late 2010s). The library was generated by the immunoSEQ multiplex PCR assay. The multiplex PCR relied on a mix of 60 forward primers for TCR Vbeta segments and 13 reverse primers for TCR Jbeta segments. Sourced from immuneACCESS, this table was stored by TCRdb with only in-frame sequences that have V and J called. A share of the clones is absent; for the studies checked, an unresolved V gene accounts for under half, and the remainder has no known explanation. In this sample the table shows some 200,000 clones, 70% of which occur a single time. In total, the top ten clones hold around 2.6% of the sample. Sequenced sample: PBMCs. The receptors shown here come from a man in his forties in good health and CMV-seropositive.

The chain links TRBV7-2 to TRBJ2-5; TRBD2 aligns across 10 bases. Germline V gene data show CDR1 as SGHTA and CDR2 as FQGNSA. CDR3 length equals 16 residues. V lost 4 bases, J lost 2 bases, and 7 bases stayed unmatched. In DNA, the CDR3 is TGTGCCAGCAGCTCCTCTAGCGGGGGAGGACAAGAGACCCAGTACTTC. Translation: CASSSSSGGGQETQYF. The variable domain in full, completed from reference TRBV7-2 and TRBJ2-5, reads GAGVSQSPSNKVTEKGKDVELRCDPISGHTALYWYRQSLGQGLEFLIYFQGNSAPDKSGLPSDRFSAERTGGSVSTLTIQRTQQEDSAVYLCASSSSSGGGQETQYFGPGTRLLVL.

The chain is built from TRBV11-3 and TRBJ1-1, with TRBD1 as a possible D gene (6 bases). Trimming removed 5 bases from V and 0 bases from J, with 10 bases in between. Germline CDR1 reads SGHNT; CDR2 reads YENEEA. The CDR3 is made up of 14 amino acids. CDR3 in amino acids: CASSADSLNTEAFF. CDR3 sequence (DNA): TGTGCCAGCAGCGCGGACAGTCTGAACACTGAAGCTTTCTTT.

This rearrangement joins TRBV5-1 to TRBJ2-7; 7 positions agree with TRBD1. Germline CDR1 reads SGHRS; CDR2 reads YFSETQ. V was clipped by 0 bases and J by 3 bases; unmatched bases: 3. The CDR3 covers 14 residues. CDR3 region: CASSLGAGGYEQYF. The CDR3 bases are TGCGCCAGCAGCTTGGGGGCAGGGGGCTACGAGCAGTACTTC.

This rearrangement joins TRBV11-2 to TRBJ2-5; possibly TRBD2 for D (5 bases). Per the germline V gene, CDR1 is SGHAT and CDR2 is FQNNGV. V lost 2 bases and J 4 bases, leaving 11 bases between the germline ends. The CDR3 spans 14 residues. The CDR3 region is CASSLFRAGETQYF. DNA of the CDR3: TGTGCCAGCAGCTTATTTAGGGCGGGAGAGACCCAGTACTTC.

This chain links TRBV28 with TRBJ2-1; tentative D call: TRBD1 (6 bases). Germline CDR1 is MDHEN and CDR2 is SYDVKM. The CDR3 is 18 amino acids. Trimming removed 8 bases from V and 5 bases from J, with 28 bases in between. CDR3: CASSTPEDRKTLHNEQFF. Here the CDR3 DNA reads TGTGCCAGCTCCACCCCCGAGGACAGAAAAACCCTACACAATGAGCAGTTCTTC.

The chain couples TRBV5-1 to TRBJ1-2, with 7 bases identical to TRBD1. The junction had 14 bases not matched to a gene; V was cut back by 5 bases and J by 4 bases. Germline V gene sequence: CDR1 SGHRS, CDR2 YFSETQ. The CDR3 loop spans 16 amino acids. CDR3 protein: CASSPAGGFSRYGYTF. The DNA of the CDR3 is TGCGCCAGCAGTCCGGCAGGGGGATTCTCGCGCTATGGCTACACCTTC.

CDR3 in amino acids: CASRFGQGHNQPQHF. The CDR3 DNA is TGCGCCAGCAGATTTGGACAGGGACACAATCAGCCCCAGCATTTT. The chain is built from TRBV5-1 and TRBJ1-5; 8 bases are shared with TRBD1. This CDR3 is built from 15 residues. V lost 5 bases and J lost 3; bases outside the gene matches: 7. In germline, CDR1 is SGHRS, CDR2 YFSETQ.

The chain couples TRBV6-6 to TRBJ1-2; tentative D call: TRBD1 (6 bases). The V end lost 6 bases, the J end lost 4 bases, and 12 bases lay between the germline ends. The CDR3 loop spans 13 amino acids. CDR1 and CDR2 (germline): MNHNY, SVGAGI (reference sequence). CDR3 in amino acids: CASSGQLAYGYTF. The DNA of the CDR3 is TGTGCCAGCAGCGGACAGTTGGCCTATGGCTACACCTTC.

This chain uses TRBV6-1 with TRBJ1-5, with a possible D match to TRBD1 (5 bases). Germline V gene data show CDR1 as MNHNS and CDR2 as SASEGT. Trimming removed 6 bases at V and 4 bases at J, with 10 bases between. This CDR3 is built from 13 residues. CDR3 DNA: TGTGCCAGCAGCTGGACAATTAATCAGCCCCAGCATTTT. Amino acid sequence: CASSWTINQPQHF.

The genes are TRBV5-1 and TRBJ2-7; D remains unclear. CDR1 and CDR2 (germline): SGHRS, YFSETQ. Trimming took off 3 bases at V and 3 bases at J, with 7 bases between the two ends. This CDR3 comprises 12 residues. In DNA form, the CDR3 reads TGCGCCAGCAGCTCCTCCCGCTACGAGCAGTACTTC. It is translated as CASSSSRYEQYF.

V is TRBV15 and J is TRBJ1-1; no clear D gene. Germline CDR1 reads LNHNV; CDR2 reads YYDKDF (reference sequence). V lost 0 bases and J 4 bases, leaving 15 bases between the germline ends. The CDR3 sequence is 16 residues long. The DNA of the CDR3 is TGTGCCACCAGCAGAGATTTTTTTGGCCGGGGCACTGAAGCTTTCTTT. As protein: CATSRDFFGRGTEAFF.

This chain uses TRBV29-1 with TRBJ2-1; 9 nucleotides match TRBD2. This CDR3 is built from 14 residues. The V segment lost 5 bases and the J segment 2 bases; nucleotides outside the gene matches: 4. Germline lookup yields CDR1 SQVTM and CDR2 ANQGSEA. CDR3 amino acids: CSVQVAGAYNEQFF. In nucleotides, the CDR3 is TGCAGCGTTCAGGTAGCGGGGGCCTACAATGAGCAGTTCTTC.